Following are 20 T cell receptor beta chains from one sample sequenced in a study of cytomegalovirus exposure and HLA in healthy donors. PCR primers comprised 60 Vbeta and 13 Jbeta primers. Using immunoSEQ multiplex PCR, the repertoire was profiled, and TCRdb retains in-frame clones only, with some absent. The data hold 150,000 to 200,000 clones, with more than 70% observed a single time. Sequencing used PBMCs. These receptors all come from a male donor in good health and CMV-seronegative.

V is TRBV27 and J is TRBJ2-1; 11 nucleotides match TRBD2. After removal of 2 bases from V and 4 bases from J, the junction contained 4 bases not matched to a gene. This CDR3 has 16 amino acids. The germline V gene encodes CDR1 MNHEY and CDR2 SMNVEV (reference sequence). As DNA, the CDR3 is TGTGCCAGCAGTTTAACTAGCGGGAGTTTGTACAATGAGCAGTTCTTC. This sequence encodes CASSLTSGSLYNEQFF.

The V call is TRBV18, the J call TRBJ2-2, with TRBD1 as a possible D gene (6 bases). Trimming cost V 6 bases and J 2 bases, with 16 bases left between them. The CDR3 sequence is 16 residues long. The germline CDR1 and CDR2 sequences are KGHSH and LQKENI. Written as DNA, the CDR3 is TGTGCCAGCTCCCTTCAGCGGACAGTCAACACCGGGGAGCTGTTTTTT. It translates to CASSLQRTVNTGELFF.

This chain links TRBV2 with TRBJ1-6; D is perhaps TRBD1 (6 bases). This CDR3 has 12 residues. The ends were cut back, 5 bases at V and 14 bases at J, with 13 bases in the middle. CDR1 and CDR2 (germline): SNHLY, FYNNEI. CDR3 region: CASSKTAGALHF. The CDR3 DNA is TGTGCCAGCAGTAAGACGGCAGGGGCCCTCCACTTT.

CDR3 sequence reads: CSVEQGHTGYTF. The CDR3 DNA reads TGCAGCGTTGAGCAGGGGCACACTGGCTACACCTTC. V and J are TRBV29-1 and TRBJ1-2, with D possibly TRBD1 on 6 matching bases. Trimming shortened V by 3 bases and J by 7 bases, and 12 bases separated the two germline ends. Germline lookup yields CDR1 SQVTM and CDR2 ANQGSEA. The CDR3 spans 12 residues.

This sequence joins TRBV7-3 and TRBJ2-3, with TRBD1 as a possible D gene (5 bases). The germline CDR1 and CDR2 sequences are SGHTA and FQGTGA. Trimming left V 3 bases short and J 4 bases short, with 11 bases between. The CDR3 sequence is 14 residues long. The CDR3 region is CASSFRQLPDTQYF. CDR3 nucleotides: TGTGCCAGCAGCTTTAGACAGCTCCCAGATACGCAGTATTTT.

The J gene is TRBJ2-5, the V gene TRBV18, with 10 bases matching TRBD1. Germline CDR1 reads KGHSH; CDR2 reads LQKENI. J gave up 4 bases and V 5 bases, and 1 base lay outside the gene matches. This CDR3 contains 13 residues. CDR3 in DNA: TGTGCCAGCTCAAGGGACAGGGGAGAGACCCAGTACTTC. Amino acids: CASSRDRGETQYF.

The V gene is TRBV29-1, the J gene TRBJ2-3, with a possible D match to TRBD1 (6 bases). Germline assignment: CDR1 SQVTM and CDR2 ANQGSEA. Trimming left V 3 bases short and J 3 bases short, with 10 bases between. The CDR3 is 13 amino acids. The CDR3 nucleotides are TGCAGCGTTGACGGTCAGGGGACAGATACGCAGTATTTT. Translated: CSVDGQGTDTQYF.

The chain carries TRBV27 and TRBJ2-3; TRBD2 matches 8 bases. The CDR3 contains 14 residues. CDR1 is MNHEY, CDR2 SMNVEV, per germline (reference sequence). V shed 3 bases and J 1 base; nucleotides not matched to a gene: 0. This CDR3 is CASSLGLGTDTQYF. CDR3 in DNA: TGTGCCAGCAGTTTGGGACTAGGCACAGATACGCAGTATTTT.

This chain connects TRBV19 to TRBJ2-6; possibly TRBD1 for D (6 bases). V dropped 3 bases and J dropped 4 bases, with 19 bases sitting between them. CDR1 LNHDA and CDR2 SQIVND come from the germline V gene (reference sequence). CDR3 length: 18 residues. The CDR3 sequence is CASSIIRAKGHGANVLTF. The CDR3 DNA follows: TGTGCCAGTAGTATCATAAGGGCGAAGGGACACGGGGCCAACGTCCTGACTTTC.

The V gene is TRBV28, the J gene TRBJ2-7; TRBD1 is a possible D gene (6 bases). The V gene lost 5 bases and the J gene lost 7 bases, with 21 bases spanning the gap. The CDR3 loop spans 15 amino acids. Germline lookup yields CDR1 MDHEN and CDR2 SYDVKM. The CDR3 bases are TGTGCCAGCAGTACTCTGGGGGCCGGGGCCCGAGAGCAGTACTTC. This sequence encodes CASSTLGAGAREQYF.

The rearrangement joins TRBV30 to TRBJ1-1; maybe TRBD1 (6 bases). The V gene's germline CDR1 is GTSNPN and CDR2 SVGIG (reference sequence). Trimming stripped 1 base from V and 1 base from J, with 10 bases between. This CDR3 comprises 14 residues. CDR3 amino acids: CAWSGGQRNTEAFF. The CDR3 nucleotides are TGTGCCTGGAGTGGGGGACAACGGAACACTGAAGCTTTCTTT.

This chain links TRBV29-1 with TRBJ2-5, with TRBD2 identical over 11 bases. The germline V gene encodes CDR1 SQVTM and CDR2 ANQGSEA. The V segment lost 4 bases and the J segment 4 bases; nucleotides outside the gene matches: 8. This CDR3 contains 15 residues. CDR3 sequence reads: CSVGLAGGLGETQYF. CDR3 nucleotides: TGCAGCGTTGGGCTAGCGGGAGGTTTGGGAGAGACCCAGTACTTC.

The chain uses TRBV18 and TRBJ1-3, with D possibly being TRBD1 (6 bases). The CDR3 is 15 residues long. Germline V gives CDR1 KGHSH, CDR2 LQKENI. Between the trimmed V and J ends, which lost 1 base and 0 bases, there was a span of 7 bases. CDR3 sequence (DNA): TGTGCCAGCTCACCACAGGACAGCTCTGGAAACACCATATATTTT. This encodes CASSPQDSSGNTIYF. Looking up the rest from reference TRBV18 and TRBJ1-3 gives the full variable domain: NAGVMQNPRHLVRRRGQEARLRCSPMKGHSHVYWYRQLPEEGLKFMVYLQKENIIDESGMPKERFSAEFPKEGPSILRIQQVVRGDSAAYFCASSPQDSSGNTIYFGEGSWLTVV.

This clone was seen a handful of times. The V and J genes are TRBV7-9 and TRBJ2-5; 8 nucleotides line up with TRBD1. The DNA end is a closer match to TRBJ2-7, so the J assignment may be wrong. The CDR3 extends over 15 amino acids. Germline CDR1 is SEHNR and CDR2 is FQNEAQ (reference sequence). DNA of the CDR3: TGTGCCAGCAGCTTAGCGGCAGGGGGCACCTACGAGCAGTACTTC. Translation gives CASSLAAGGTYEQYF.

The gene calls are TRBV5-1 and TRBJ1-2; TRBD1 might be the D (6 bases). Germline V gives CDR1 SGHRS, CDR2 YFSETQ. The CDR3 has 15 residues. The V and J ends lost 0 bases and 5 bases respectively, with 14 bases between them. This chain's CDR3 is CASSLDGGAPYGYTF. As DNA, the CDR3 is TGCGCCAGCAGCTTGGATGGGGGGGCGCCGTATGGCTACACCTTC.

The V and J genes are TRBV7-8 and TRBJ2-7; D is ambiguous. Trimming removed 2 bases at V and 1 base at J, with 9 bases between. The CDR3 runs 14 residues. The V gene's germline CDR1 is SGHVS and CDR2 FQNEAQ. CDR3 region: CASSLSYSSYEQYF. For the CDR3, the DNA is TGTGCCAGCAGCTTAAGCTACTCATCCTACGAGCAGTACTTC.

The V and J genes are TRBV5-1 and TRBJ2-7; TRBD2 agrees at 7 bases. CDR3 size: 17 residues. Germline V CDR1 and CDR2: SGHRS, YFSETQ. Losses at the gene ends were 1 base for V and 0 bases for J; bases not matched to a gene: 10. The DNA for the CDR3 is TGCGCCAGCAGCTTGAACTTCGGGGGGTCGAGCTCCTACGAGCAGTACTTC. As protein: CASSLNFGGSSSYEQYF.

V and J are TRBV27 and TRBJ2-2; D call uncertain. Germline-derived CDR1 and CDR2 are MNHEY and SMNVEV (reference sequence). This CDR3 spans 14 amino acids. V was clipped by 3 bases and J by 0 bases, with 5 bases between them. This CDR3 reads CASSFLANTGELFF. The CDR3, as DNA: TGTGCCAGCAGTTTCTTAGCGAACACCGGGGAGCTGTTTTTT.

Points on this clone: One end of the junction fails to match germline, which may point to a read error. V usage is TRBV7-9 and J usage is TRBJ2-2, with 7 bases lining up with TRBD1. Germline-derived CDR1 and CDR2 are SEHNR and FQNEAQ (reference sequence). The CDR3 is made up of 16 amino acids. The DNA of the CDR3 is TGTTCCAGCAGCTTCAGGGGGAAGAAGAACACCGGGGAGCTGTTTTTT. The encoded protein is CSSSFRGKKNTGELFF.

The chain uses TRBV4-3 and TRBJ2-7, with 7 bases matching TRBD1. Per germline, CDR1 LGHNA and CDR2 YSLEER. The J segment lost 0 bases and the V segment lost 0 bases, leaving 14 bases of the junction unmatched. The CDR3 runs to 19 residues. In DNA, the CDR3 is TGCGCCAGCAGCCAAGATCCCCAGGGACAGCCCTCGAGCTCCTACGAGCAGTACTTC. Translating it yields CASSQDPQGQPSSSYEQYF.